These 2 T cell receptor beta chains were all obtained from the same sample, sequenced in a study of CD8 T cells in ankylosing spondylitis. TCRdb re-analysed the 5' RACE reads in MiXCR, keeping a single row per CDR3 protein. The sample carries roughly 150,000 distinct CDR3 sequences, just under 7.5% recorded once. Material: blood, either unsorted or a sorted T cell fraction (not recorded which). Receptors originate from a female donor with ankylosing spondylitis or in good health (not recorded which).

The V gene is TRBV20-1, the J gene TRBJ2-1, with D possibly being TRBD2 (6 bases). The germline CDR1 and CDR2 sequences are DFQATT and SNEGSKA (reference sequence). The ends were cut back, 0 bases at V and 2 bases at J, with 23 bases in the middle. The CDR3 contains 19 residues. The CDR3 protein is CSARDGGAPTTSTYNEQFF. The CDR3 nucleotides are TGCAGTGCTAGAGATGGCGGGGCCCCCACTACCTCCACCTACAATGAGCAGTTCTTC.

This clonotype was seen many times. The chain recombines TRBV14 with TRBJ2-5; D may be TRBD1 (5 bases). The CDR3 is 14 amino acids. V was cut by 0 bases and J by 4 bases, with 9 bases left in between. Germline CDR1 SGHDN, CDR2 FVKESK. In nucleotides, the CDR3 is TGTGCCAGCAGCCAAGATCAGGGTGCAGAGACCCAGTACTTC. It translates to CASSQDQGAETQYF. The full variable domain, completed using reference TRBV14 and TRBJ2-5, is EAGVTQFPSHSVIEKGQTVTLRCDPISGHDNLYWYRRVMGKEIKFLLHFVKESKQDESGMPNNRFLAERTGGTYSTLKVQPAELEDSGVYFCASSQDQGAETQYFGPGTRLLVL.